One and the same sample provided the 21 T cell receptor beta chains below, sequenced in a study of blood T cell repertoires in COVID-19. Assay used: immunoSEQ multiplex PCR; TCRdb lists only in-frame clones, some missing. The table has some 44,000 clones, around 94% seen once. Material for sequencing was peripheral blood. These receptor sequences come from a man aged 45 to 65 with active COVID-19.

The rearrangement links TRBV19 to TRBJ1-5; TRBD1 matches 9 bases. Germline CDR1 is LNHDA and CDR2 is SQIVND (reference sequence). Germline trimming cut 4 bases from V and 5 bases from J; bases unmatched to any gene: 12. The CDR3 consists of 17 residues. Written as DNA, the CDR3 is TGTGCCAGTAGTAAGGTGAGGGACAGGGTTAGTGATCAGCCCCAGCATTTT. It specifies CASSKVRDRVSDQPQHF.

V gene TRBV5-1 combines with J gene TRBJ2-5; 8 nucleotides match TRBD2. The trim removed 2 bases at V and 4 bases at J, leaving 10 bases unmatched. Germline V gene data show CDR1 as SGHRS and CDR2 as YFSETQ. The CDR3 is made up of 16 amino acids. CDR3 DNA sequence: TGCGCCAGCAGCTTTAATAGCGGGATGCGAAGAGAGACCCAGTACTTC. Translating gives CASSFNSGMRRETQYF.

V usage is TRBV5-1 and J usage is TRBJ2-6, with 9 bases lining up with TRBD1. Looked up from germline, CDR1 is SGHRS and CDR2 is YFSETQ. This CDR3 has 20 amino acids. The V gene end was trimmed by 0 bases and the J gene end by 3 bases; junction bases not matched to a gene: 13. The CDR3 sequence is CASSLAPLGTGRGGANVLTF. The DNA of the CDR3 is TGCGCCAGCAGCTTGGCCCCGCTCGGGACAGGGAGAGGTGGGGCCAACGTCCTGACTTTC.

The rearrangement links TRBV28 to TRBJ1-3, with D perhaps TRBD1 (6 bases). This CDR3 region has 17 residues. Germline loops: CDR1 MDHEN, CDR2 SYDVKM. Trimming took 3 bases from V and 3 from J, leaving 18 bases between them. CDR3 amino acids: CASSFPDSRFVGNTIYF. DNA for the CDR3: TGTGCCAGCAGTTTCCCGGACAGCCGGTTCGTTGGAAACACCATATATTTT.

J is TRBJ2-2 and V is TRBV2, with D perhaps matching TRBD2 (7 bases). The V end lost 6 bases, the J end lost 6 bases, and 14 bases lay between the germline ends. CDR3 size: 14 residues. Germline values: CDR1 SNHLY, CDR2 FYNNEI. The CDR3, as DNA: TGTGCCAGCAGCCTACAGGGAGGGGCCGGGGAGCTGTTTTTT. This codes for CASSLQGGAGELFF. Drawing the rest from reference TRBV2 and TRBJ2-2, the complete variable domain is EPEVTQTPSHQVTQMGQEVILRCVPISNHLYFYWYRQILGQKVEFLVSFYNNEISEKSEIFDDQFSVERPDGSNFTLKIRSTKLEDSAMYFCASSLQGGAGELFFGEGSRLTVL.

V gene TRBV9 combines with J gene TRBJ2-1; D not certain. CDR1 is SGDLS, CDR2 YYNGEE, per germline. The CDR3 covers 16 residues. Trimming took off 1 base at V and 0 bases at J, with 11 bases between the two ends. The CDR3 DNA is TGTGCCAGCAGCGTATTCGCGACACCCTCCTACAATGAGCAGTTCTTC. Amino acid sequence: CASSVFATPSYNEQFF.

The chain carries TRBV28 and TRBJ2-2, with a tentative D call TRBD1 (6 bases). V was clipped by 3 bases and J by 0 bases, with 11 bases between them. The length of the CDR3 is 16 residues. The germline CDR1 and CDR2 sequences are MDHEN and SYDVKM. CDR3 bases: TGTGCCAGCAGTTTCCGGGACAAAACGAACACCGGGGAGCTGTTTTTT. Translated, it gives CASSFRDKTNTGELFF.

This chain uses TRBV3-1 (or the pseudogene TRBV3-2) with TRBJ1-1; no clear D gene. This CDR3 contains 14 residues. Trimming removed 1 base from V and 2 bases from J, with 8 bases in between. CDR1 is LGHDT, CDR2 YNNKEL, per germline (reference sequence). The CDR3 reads CASSQVSRNTEAFF. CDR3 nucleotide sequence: TGTGCCAGCAGCCAAGTTTCCAGAAACACTGAAGCTTTCTTT.

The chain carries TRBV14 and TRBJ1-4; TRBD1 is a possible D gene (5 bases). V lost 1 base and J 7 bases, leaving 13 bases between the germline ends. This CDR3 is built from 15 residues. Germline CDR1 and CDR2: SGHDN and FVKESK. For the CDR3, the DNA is TGTGCCAGCAGCCAAGGCTGGGGCTGGGGTGAAAAACTGTTTTTT. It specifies CASSQGWGWGEKLFF.

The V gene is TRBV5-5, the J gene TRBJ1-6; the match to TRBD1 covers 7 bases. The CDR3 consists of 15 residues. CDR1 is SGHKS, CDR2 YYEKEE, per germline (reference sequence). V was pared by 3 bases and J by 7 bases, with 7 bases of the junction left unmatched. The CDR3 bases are TGTGCCAGCAGCTCATACAGGGGTGGGAATTCACCCCTCCACTTT. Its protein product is CASSSYRGGNSPLHF.

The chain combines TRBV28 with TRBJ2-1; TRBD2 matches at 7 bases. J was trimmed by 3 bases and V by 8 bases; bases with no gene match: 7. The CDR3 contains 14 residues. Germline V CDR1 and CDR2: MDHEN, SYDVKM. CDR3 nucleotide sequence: TGTGCCAGCCTGGCTCTAGCGGTCTACAATGAGCAGTTCTTC. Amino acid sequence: CASLALAVYNEQFF.

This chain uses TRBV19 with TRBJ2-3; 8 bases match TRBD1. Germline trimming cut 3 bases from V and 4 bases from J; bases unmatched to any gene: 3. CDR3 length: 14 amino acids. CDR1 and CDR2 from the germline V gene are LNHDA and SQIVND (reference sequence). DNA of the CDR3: TGTGCCAGTAGTATGCAGGGGGCCTCAGATACGCAGTATTTT. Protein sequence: CASSMQGASDTQYF.

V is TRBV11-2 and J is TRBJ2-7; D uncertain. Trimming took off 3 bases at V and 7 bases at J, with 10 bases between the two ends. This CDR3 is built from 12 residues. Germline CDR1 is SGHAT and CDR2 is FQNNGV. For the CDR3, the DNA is TGTGCCAGCAGCTTGAGTAGCCTGGAGCAGTACTTC. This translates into CASSLSSLEQYF. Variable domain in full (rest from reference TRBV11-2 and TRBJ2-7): EAGVAQSPRYKIIEKRQSVAFWCNPISGHATLYWYQQILGQGPKLLIQFQNNGVVDDSQLPKDRFSAERLKGVDSTLKIQPAKLEDSAVYLCASSLSSLEQYFGPGTRLTVT.

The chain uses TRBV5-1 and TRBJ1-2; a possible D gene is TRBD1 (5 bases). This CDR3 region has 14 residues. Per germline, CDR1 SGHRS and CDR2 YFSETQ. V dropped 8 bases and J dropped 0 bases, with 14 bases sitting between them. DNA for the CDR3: TGCGCCAGTGCAACGACAGCCGCTAACTATGGCTACACCTTC. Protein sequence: CASATTAANYGYTF. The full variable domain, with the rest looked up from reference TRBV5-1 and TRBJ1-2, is KAGVTQTPRYLIKTRGQQVTLSCSPISGHRSVSWYQQTPGQGLQFLFEYFSETQRNKGNFPGRFSGRQFSNSRSEMNVSTLELGDSALYLCASATTAANYGYTFGSGTRLTVV.

DNA for the CDR3: TGTGCCAGCACCCCCCGGACTAGCGGGAGTACAGGGCAGTTCTTC. It encodes CASTPRTSGSTGQFF. V and J are TRBV11-2 and TRBJ2-1; 13 nucleotides match TRBD2. CDR1 is SGHAT, CDR2 FQNNGV, per germline. CDR3 length: 15 amino acids. Germline trimming cut 7 bases from V and 12 bases from J; bases unmatched to any gene: 12.

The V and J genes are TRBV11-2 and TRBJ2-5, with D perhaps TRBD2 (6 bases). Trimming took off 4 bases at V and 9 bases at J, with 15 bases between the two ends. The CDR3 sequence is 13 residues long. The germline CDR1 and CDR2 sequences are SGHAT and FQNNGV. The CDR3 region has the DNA TGTGCCAGCAGCTGGGGCCCCGGCGGGGCCCAGTACTTC. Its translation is CASSWGPGGAQYF.

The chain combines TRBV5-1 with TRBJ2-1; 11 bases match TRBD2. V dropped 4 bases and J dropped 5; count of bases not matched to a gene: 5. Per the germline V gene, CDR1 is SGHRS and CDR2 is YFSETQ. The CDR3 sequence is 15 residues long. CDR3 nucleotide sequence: TGCGCCAGCAGCGTCACGGGACTAGCGGACAATGAGCAGTTCTTC. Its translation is CASSVTGLADNEQFF.

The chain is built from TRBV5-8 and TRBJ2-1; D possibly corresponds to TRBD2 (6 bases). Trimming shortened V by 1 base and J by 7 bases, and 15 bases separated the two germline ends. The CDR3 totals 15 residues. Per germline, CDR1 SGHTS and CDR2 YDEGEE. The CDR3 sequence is CASSLYSGPVNEQFF. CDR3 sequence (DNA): TGTGCCAGCAGCTTGTATAGCGGCCCGGTGAATGAGCAGTTCTTC.

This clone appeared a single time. The CDR3 loop is CASSNRELAEAFF. CDR3 nucleotides: TGTGCCAGTAGTAACCGAGAATTGGCTGAAGCTTTCTTT. The chain uses TRBV19 and TRBJ1-1; no definite D call. Trimming stripped 4 bases from V and 6 bases from J, with 12 bases between. The CDR3 totals 13 residues. Per the germline V gene, CDR1 is LNHDA and CDR2 is SQIVND (reference sequence). Combining the CDR3 with reference TRBV19 and TRBJ1-1 gives the whole variable domain DGGITQSPKYLFRKEGQNVTLSCEQNLNHDAMYWYRQDPGQGLRLIYYSQIVNDFQKGDIAEGYSVSREKKESFPLTVTSAQKNPTAFYLCASSNRELAEAFFGQGTRLTVV.

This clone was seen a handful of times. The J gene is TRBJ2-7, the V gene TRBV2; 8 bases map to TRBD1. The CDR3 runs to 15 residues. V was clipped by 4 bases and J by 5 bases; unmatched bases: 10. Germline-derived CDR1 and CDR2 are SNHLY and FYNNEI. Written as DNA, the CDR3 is TGTGCCAGCAGTGTAGACAGGGGTTATTTGGACGAGCAGTACTTC. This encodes CASSVDRGYLDEQYF.

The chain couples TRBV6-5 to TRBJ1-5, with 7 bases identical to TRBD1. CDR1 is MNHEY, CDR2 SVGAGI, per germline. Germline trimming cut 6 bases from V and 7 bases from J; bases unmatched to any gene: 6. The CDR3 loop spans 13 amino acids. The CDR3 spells CASRPTGIQPQHF. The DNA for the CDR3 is TGTGCCAGCAGACCGACAGGGATCCAGCCCCAGCATTTT.